The 9 T cell receptor beta chains below were found in one sample sequenced in a study of blood T cell repertoires in COVID-19. TCRdb's copy holds only in-frame clones and misses some; the assay was immunoSEQ multiplex PCR. In the table there are about 130,000 clones, roughly 80% of which are singletons. The source material was peripheral blood. These receptors all stem from a woman in her 70s with COVID-19, enrolled during active disease.

This clone showed up just a few times. This rearrangement joins TRBV6-1 to TRBJ1-2; tentatively, D is TRBD1 (6 bases). The germline V and J ends were trimmed by 3 bases and 4 bases, with 21 bases remaining between them. Germline values: CDR1 MNHNS, CDR2 SASEGT. The CDR3 spans 17 residues. The DNA for the CDR3 is TGTGCCAGCAGTGAGGCCCCCCCCCGGCGGACAGTCTATGGCTACACCTTC. Protein: CASSEAPPRRTVYGYTF.

The chain uses TRBV5-1 and TRBJ2-5, with TRBD2 identical over 9 bases. This CDR3 has 14 amino acids. V was pared by 3 bases and J by 3 bases, with 3 bases of the junction left unmatched. Germline CDR1 is SGHRS and CDR2 is YFSETQ. The CDR3 DNA reads as TGCGCCAGCAGCTCAGTAGCGGGGGAAGAGACCCAGTACTTC. This translates into CASSSVAGEETQYF.

This chain connects TRBV6-4 to TRBJ2-3, with TRBD1 as a possible D gene (6 bases). Germline loops: CDR1 MRHNA, CDR2 SNTAGT. This CDR3 has 13 residues. Trimming cost V 6 bases and J 4 bases, with 11 bases left between them. The CDR3 sequence is CASSLNRADTQYF. Here the CDR3 DNA reads TGTGCCAGCAGCCTGAACAGGGCAGATACGCAGTATTTT.

The chain has TRBV7-9 and TRBJ2-5; 10 nucleotides line up with TRBD1. J lost 2 bases, V lost 8 bases, and 8 bases had no gene match. CDR1 is SEHNR, CDR2 FQNEAQ, per germline (reference sequence). The CDR3 runs 15 residues. Here the CDR3 reads CASRKGTGDQETQYF. CDR3 nucleotides: TGTGCCAGCCGTAAGGGGACAGGGGATCAAGAGACCCAGTACTTC.

The DNA of the CDR3 is TGTGCCAGCAGCTCCCCGCGACAGGGGCCCTCCCTATATGGCTACACCTTC. Its protein is CASSSPRQGPSLYGYTF. J is TRBJ1-2 and V is TRBV11-2; 8 bases match TRBD1. The CDR3 is 17 amino acids. The V gene's germline CDR1 is SGHAT and CDR2 FQNNGV. V shed 4 bases and J 5 bases; nucleotides not matched to a gene: 15.

V is TRBV11-1 and J is TRBJ2-7; D not certain. CDR1 and CDR2 from the germline V gene are SGHAT and FQDESV (reference sequence). V shed 2 bases and J shed 2 bases, with 10 bases lying between them. The CDR3 length is 14 residues. The CDR3 DNA sequence: TGTGCCAGCAGCTTAAATGGGCTTACCTACGAGCAGTACTTC. Translation gives CASSLNGLTYEQYF.

The CDR3 loop is CASSIPNQPQHF. The CDR3 DNA reads as TGTGCCAGCAGTATCCCCAATCAGCCCCAGCATTTT. The V gene is TRBV5-4, the J gene TRBJ1-5, with unresolved D. The CDR3 consists of 12 residues. The V end was cut by 5 bases, the J end by 3 bases, with 6 bases between. Germline V gene sequence: CDR1 SGHNT, CDR2 YYREEE (reference sequence).

CDR3 protein: CASSLGSATEGTEAFF. In DNA, the CDR3 is TGCGCCAGCAGCTTGGGGTCGGCCACCGAGGGAACTGAAGCTTTCTTT. The rearrangement uses TRBV5-1 and TRBJ1-1; D ambiguous. This CDR3 comprises 16 residues. V lost 0 bases and J lost 5, with 17 bases in between. Germline V gene data show CDR1 as SGHRS and CDR2 as YFSETQ.

This clone was picked up one time. The chain has TRBV29-1 and TRBJ2-5, with TRBD2 identical over 14 bases. J gave up 5 bases and V 4 bases, and 6 bases lay outside the gene matches. Germline V gives CDR1 SQVTM, CDR2 ANQGSEA. The CDR3 runs to 15 residues. CDR3 DNA sequence: TGCAGCGTTGCCCGGACTAGCGGGGGGTTGGAGACCCAGTACTTC. This translates into CSVARTSGGLETQYF.